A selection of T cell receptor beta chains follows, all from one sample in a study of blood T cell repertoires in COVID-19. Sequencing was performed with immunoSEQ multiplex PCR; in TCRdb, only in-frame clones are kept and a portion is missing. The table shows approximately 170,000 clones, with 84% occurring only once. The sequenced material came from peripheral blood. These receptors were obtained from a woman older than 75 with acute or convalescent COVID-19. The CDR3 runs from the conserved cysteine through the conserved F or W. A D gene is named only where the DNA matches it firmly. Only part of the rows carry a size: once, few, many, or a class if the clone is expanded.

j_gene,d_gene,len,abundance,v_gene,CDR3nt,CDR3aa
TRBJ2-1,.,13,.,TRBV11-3,TGTGCCAGCAGCTTGACTAGTCGCAATGAGCAGTTCTTC,CASSLTSRNEQFF
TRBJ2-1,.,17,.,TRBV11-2,TGTGCCAGCAGCTTAGTCCGGGCGGGGCGGGGTGGTAGTGAGCAGTTCTTC,CASSLVRAGRGGSEQFF
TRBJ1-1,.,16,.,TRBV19,TGTGCCAGTAGTATAGGAGCCCACAGCTCGGGATATGAAGCTTTCTTT,CASSIGAHSSGYEAFF
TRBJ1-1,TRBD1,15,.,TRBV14,TGTGCCAGCAGCCAAAGGACAGGGGGATACACTGAAGCTTTCTTT,CASSQRTGGYTEAFF
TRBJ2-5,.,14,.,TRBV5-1,TGCGCCAGCAGCTTGGGGTCAGGGCAAGAGACCCAGTACTTC,CASSLGSGQETQYF
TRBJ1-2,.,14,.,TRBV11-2,TGTGCCAGCAGCTTAGGGTGGGCTATGAAGGGCTACACCTTC,CASSLGWAMKGYTF
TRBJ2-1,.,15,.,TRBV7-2,TGTGCCAGCAGCTTCGGTCAGGGGCCCTACAATGAGCAGTTCTTC,CASSFGQGPYNEQFF
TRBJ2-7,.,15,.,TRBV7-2,TGTGCCAGCAGCTTAGGGCCAGGCCAGACCTACGAGCAGTACTTC,CASSLGPGQTYEQYF
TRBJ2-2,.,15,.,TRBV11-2,TGTGCCAGCAGCTTAGTTCCAGGGAACACCGGGGAGCTGTTTTTT,CASSLVPGNTGELFF
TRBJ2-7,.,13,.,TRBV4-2,TGTGCCAGCAGCCAAGATAGCCCCTACGAGCAGTACTTC,CASSQDSPYEQYF
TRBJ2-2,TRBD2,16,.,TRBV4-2,TGTGCCAGCAGCCACCAAGCGGGGGGGCTCATCGGGGAGCTGTTTTTT,CASSHQAGGLIGELFF
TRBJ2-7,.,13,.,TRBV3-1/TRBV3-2,TGTGCCAGCAGCCAAGTCCGGAGCTACGAGCAGTACTTC,CASSQVRSYEQYF
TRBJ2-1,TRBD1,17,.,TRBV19,TGTGCCAGTAGGTCCCTCCCGGGACAGGGGAGGGTTGATGAGCAGTTCTTC,CASRSLPGQGRVDEQFF
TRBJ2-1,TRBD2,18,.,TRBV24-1,TGTGCCACCAGTGATTTGAGGACTAGCGGGAGTTCCTACAATGAGCAGTTCTTC,CATSDLRTSGSSYNEQFF
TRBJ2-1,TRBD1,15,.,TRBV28,TGTGCCAGCAGGGGGGACAGGGGGCTCTACAATGAGCAGTTCTTC,CASRGDRGLYNEQFF
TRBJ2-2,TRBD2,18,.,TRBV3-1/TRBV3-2,TGTGCCAGCAGCCAAGACCCGATGGCGGGAGTGAACACCGGGGAGCTGTTTTTT,CASSQDPMAGVNTGELFF
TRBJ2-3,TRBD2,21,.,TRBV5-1,TGCGCCAGCAGCTTCGCTATCTCGGGGGCTAGCGGGAGTGTTTCCCTAGATACGCAGTATTTT,CASSFAISGASGSVSLDTQYF
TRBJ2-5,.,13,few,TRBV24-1,TGTGCCACCAGTGAACCCGGGAGTCAAACCCAGTACTTC,CATSEPGSQTQYF
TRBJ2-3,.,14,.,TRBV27,TGTGCCAGCAGAGAAATCCGGTTTCGAGATACGCAGTATTTT,CASREIRFRDTQYF
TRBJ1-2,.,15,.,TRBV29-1,TGCAGCGTTGAAGCGGTTTCACCCACGGACTATGGCTACACCTTC,CSVEAVSPTDYGYTF
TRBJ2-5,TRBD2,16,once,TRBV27,TGTGCCAGCAGTTTAGGGCTAGCGGGAGTCCAAGAGACCCAGTACTTC,CASSLGLAGVQETQYF
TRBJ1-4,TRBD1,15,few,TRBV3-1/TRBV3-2,TGTGCCAGCAGCTTGGGACAGTTAGGGGTAGGAAAACTGTTTTTT,CASSLGQLGVGKLFF
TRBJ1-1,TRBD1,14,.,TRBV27,TGTGCCAGCAGGTCGGACAGGGGGTCAACTGAAGCTTTCTTT,CASRSDRGSTEAFF
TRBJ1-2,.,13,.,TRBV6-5,TGTGCCAGCAAAACAGTTTCTAACTATGGCTACACCTTC,CASKTVSNYGYTF
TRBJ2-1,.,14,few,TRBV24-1,TGTGCCACCAGTGGGGCCTCACACGTGAATGAGCAGTTCTTC,CATSGASHVNEQFF
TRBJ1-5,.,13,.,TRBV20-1,TGCAGTGCTAGTGCCAGTTACAATCAGCCCCAGCATTTT,CSASASYNQPQHF
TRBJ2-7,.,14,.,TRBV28,TGTGCCAGCAGTTTATCTCTACCCTCCTACGAGCAGTACTTC,CASSLSLPSYEQYF
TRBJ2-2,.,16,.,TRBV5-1,TGCGCCAGCAGCCCTGGTTCAGGGGCGGGCACCGGGGAGCTGTTTTTT,CASSPGSGAGTGELFF
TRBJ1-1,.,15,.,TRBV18,TGTGCCAGCTCACTTTCGACAGACTTAGGCACTGAAGCTTTCTTT,CASSLSTDLGTEAFF
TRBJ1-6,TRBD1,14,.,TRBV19,TGTGCCAGTGCAGGGGGCTCCTATAATTCACCCCTCCACTTT,CASAGGSYNSPLHF
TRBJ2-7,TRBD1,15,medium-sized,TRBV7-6,TGTGCCAGCAGCTCAGAACAGGGGAGCTCCTACGAGCAGTACTTC,CASSSEQGSSYEQYF
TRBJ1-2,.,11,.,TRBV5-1,TGCGCCAGCAGCCCGGGGTCGGGGTACACCTTC,CASSPGSGYTF
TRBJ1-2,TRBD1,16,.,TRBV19,TGTGCCAGTAGGAAGTTTACAGGGGAGTCTAACTATGGCTACACCTTC,CASRKFTGESNYGYTF
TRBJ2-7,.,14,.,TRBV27,TGTGCCAGCAGTTCCTCAGGGTTCGGCTACGAGCAGTACTTC,CASSSSGFGYEQYF
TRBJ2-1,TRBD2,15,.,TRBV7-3,TGTGCCAGCAGCCCCAGCGGGGGGACCTACAATGAGCAGTTCTTC,CASSPSGGTYNEQFF
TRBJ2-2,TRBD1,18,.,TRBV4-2,TGTGCCAGCAGCCCGTCGACCTTACAGGGGGCGCGGACCGGGGAGCTGTTTTTT,CASSPSTLQGARTGELFF
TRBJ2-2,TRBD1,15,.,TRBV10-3,TGTGCCAGCAAAACCGGGACAGGGATCTTCGGGGAGCTGTTTTTT,CASKTGTGIFGELFF
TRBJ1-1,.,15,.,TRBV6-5,TGTGCCAGCAGTTACTCGATTCAGGGGAACACTGAAGCTTTCTTT,CASSYSIQGNTEAFF
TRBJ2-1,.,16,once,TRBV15,TGTGCCACCAGCAAGTCCCTAGGAGACTCCTACAATGAGCAGTTCTTC,CATSKSLGDSYNEQFF
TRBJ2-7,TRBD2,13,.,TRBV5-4,TGTGCCAGCAGGGACGAGACTAGCCTCGAGCAGTACTTC,CASRDETSLEQYF
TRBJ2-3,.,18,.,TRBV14,TGTGCCAGCAGCCAAGGAGGGTTTACCGGGGGAAGCACAGATACGCAGTATTTT,CASSQGGFTGGSTDTQYF
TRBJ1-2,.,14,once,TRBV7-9,TGTGCCAGTAGCTTATCGGACATCAGCTATGGCTACACCTTC,CASSLSDISYGYTF
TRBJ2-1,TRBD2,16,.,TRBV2,TGTGCCACCCCAATAGCGGGAGTGAGTCTTCTGGATGAGCAGTTCTTC,CATPIAGVSLLDEQFF
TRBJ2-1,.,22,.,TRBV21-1,TGTGCCAGCAGCATACTAAGACAGGCCGCGCTACAATACAGGCCGCGCTACAATGAGCAGTTCTTC,CASSILRQAALQYRPRYNEQFF
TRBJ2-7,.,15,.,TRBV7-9,TGTGCCAGCAGCTTATCCGGTCAGGGCTGGTACGAGCAGTACTTC,CASSLSGQGWYEQYF
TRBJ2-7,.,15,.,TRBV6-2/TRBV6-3,TGTGCCAGCAGTTACTCGGGTGGTGGCGGCTACGAGCAGTACTTC,CASSYSGGGGYEQYF
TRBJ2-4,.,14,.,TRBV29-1,TGCAGCGTTGCGAGGGACGCGGGAAAAAACATTCAGTACTTC,CSVARDAGKNIQYF
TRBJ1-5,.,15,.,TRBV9,TGTGCCAGCAGCGTAGCTCCGGGACTCAGTCAGCCCCAGCATTTT,CASSVAPGLSQPQHF
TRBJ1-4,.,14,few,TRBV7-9,TGTGCCAGCAGCTATCAGACTAGTAATGAAAAACTGTTTTTT,CASSYQTSNEKLFF
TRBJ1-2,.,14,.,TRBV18,TGTGCCAGCTCACCGGATGGGGGCGGCTATGGCTACACCTTC,CASSPDGGGYGYTF
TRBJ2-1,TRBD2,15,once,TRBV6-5,TGTGCCAGCAGTCGGACTAGCGGGAGTGTGAATGAGCAGTTCTTC,CASSRTSGSVNEQFF
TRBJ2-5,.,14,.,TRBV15,TGTGCCACCAGCAGAGAGTACAGGCAAGAGACCCAGTACTTC,CATSREYRQETQYF
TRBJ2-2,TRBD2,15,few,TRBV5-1,TGCGCCAGCAGCTTGACTAGCGGGAGTACCGGGGAGCTGTTTTTT,CASSLTSGSTGELFF
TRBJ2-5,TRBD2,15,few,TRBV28,TGTGCCAGCAGTTCCCTTTTTTGGGAGGGAGAGACCCAGTACTTC,CASSSLFWEGETQYF
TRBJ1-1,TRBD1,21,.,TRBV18,TGTGCCAGCTCACCACTCTCGACAGGGGGCCCTTATAGGGGGCGTGAAACTGAAGCTTTCTTT,CASSPLSTGGPYRGRETEAFF
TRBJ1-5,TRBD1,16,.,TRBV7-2,TGTGCCAGCAGCCCTGTGACAGGGCTTCGGAATCAGCCCCAGCATTTT,CASSPVTGLRNQPQHF
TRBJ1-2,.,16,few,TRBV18,TGTGCCAGCTCACCACCGGGACCCACGCGGGGTTATGGCTACACCTTC,CASSPPGPTRGYGYTF